This T cell receptor beta chain was observed in a study of T cell repertoires in cytomegalovirus infection. Across the study: Well-studied HLA-B-restricted epitopes and recently identified HLA-C-restricted epitopes of CMV were both used in the study. Indications of both CMV infection and matching HLA type were provided by public TCR beta signatures.

Study-wide points: Individuals carrying CMV plus the relevant HLA were identified by cumulative frequency of public TCR beta families. HLA-C-restricted, CMV-specific TCR beta clonotypes were dominant ex vivo.

TCRdb re-called the reads with MiXCR, one entry per CDR3 protein. Of hundreds of thousands of distinct CDR3 sequences listed, roughly a third are singletons. CDR3 length: 15 residues. V shed 4 bases and J shed 2 bases, with 17 bases lying between them. Germline-derived CDR1 and CDR2 are DFQATT and SNEGSKA (reference sequence). In the case of this clonotype: Its antigen is undetermined.

The rearrangement links TRBV20-1 to TRBJ2-5; possibly TRBD1 or TRBD2 for D (6 bases each). The clonotype comes from a human donor in good health (CMV status not recorded). Some clones in this sample may be carry-over from other donors' samples. The sequencing here drew on cultured PBMCs, taken from culture after CMV antigen stimulation. CDR3 coding DNA: TGCAGTGCTAACATCCGGGGGCAGGGACAAGAGACCCAGTACTTC. Translation: CSANIRGQGQETQYF.